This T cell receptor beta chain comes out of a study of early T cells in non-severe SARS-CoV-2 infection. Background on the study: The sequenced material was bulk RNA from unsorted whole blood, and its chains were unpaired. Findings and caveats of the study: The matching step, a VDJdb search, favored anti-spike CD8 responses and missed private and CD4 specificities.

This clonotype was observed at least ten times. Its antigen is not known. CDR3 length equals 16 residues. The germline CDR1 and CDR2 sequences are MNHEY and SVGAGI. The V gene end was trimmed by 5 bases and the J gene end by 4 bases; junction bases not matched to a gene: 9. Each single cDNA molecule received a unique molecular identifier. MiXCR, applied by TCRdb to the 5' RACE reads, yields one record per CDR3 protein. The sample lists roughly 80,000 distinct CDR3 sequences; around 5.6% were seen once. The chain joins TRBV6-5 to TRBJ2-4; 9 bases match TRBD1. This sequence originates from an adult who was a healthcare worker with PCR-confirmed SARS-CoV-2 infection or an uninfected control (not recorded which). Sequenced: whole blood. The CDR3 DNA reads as TGTGCCAGCAGTAAACAGGGGACAGGGAGAAAAAACATTCAGTACTTC. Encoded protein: CASSKQGTGRKNIQYF.